The sequence of this T cell receptor beta chain was determined in a study of T cells in Graves' hyperthyroidism and ophthalmopathy. Study-wide points: From stable hyperthyroidism, ophthalmopathy was set apart by a 13 V-J model.

The PBMCs had their origin in approximately 10 ml of fresh peripheral blood. This CDR3 is 12 amino acids long. CDR1 and CDR2 (germline): DFQATT, SNEGSKA (reference sequence). Trimming took off 3 bases at V and 3 bases at J, with 9 bases between the two ends. Template material for amplifying TCR beta CDR3 regions consisted of RNA transcripts. A set of HTBI primers served as the primers for a first-round RT-PCR of the TCR CDR3. TCRdb reanalysed the multiplex PCR reads using MiXCR and keeps one entry per CDR3 protein. The sample carries some 340,000 distinct CDR3 sequences, roughly an eighth recorded once. This clonotype has at least ten counts. What it binds is not known.

This chain uses TRBV20-1 with TRBJ2-7, with D possibly being TRBD2 (6 bases). The specimen was blood. This TCR came from a woman aged 40 to 50 with Graves' ophthalmopathy. The CDR3 sequence: CSASGSDYEQYF. The DNA for the CDR3 is TGCAGTGCTAGCGGGAGCGACTACGAGCAGTACTTC.